This T cell receptor beta chain appears in the sequencing data of a study of blood T cell repertoires in COVID-19. Study background: Specimens from acute and convalescent COVID-19 originated in the United States, Italy and Spain.

Individuals drawn from under 30 US areas were about 18 to 89 years old. Methods used by the authors: Amplification of reference gene primers provided the estimated nucleated cell counts. The data were produced by immunoSEQ multiplex PCR, yet TCRdb's version contains in-frame clones alone and is incomplete. D and trimming were read from the DNA, whereas the V and J calls and clone size are those reported in that table. Of about 270,000 clones listed, around nine tenths were seen once; the top ten hold over 2%. Sequencing was done on a sample of PBMCs or T cells enriched from blood (not recorded which). The sequence was obtained from a young woman who had recovered from COVID-19.

For the CDR3, the DNA is TGTGCCAGCAGCTTAGCCCGGGGGACCCAAGAGACCCAGTACTTC. Protein: CASSLARGTQETQYF. This chain joins TRBV7-8 and TRBJ2-5, with D possibly matching TRBD2 (6 bases). V dropped 0 bases and J dropped 1 base, with 9 bases sitting between them. This CDR3 has 15 amino acids. CDR1 SGHVS and CDR2 FQNEAQ come from the germline V gene.